Listed here are 8 T cell receptor beta chains from one sample, sequenced in a study of shared clonotypes between healthy human individuals. Sequencing used immunoSEQ multiplex PCR; TCRdb keeps in-frame clones, though not all of them. The data show roughly 2.4 million clones, almost 96% seen once. Sample: naive CD4+ T cells sorted from blood. Subset noted: CD45RA+ positively selected. The source of these receptors is a man aged 18 to 35 in good health.

The chain employs TRBV10-1 and TRBJ2-2, with no clear D. CDR1 and CDR2 from the germline V gene are WNHNN and SYGVQD (reference sequence). Trimming removed 4 bases from V and 15 bases from J, with 3 bases in between. The CDR3 is made up of 8 amino acids. CDR3 in amino acids: CASSGMFF. The CDR3 DNA reads as TGCGCCAGCAGTGGGATGTTTTTT.

The V call is TRBV6-5, the J call TRBJ2-5; either TRBD1 or TRBD2 may supply D (5 bases each). CDR3 length: 14 residues. Germline CDR1 is MNHEY and CDR2 is SVGAGI. V was cut by 1 base and J by 5 bases, with 11 bases left in between. The CDR3 bases are TGTGCCAGCAGTTACTGGGGGTTAGGTGAGACCCAGTACTTC. This encodes CASSYWGLGETQYF.

The chain links TRBV1 to TRBJ2-3; the listed D gene, TRBD2, was not tested against the DNA. TRBV1 is recorded as a pseudogene. The CDR3 totals 16 residues. The CDR3 region is CTSSLLAVGNTDTQYF. In nucleotides, the CDR3 is TGCACCAGCAGCCTACTAGCGGTTGGGAACACAGATACGCAGTATTTT.

As regards this clone: In the same sample, other DNA sequences code for this CDR3. The V gene is TRBV7-2, the J gene TRBJ2-3; 8 positions agree with TRBD2. The V gene end was trimmed by 5 bases and the J gene end by 0 bases; junction bases not matched to a gene: 4. Looked up from germline, CDR1 is SGHTA and CDR2 is FQGNSA. The CDR3 runs 15 residues. CDR3 loop: CASSPTSGSTDTQYF. The CDR3 DNA sequence: TGTGCCAGCAGCCCTACTAGCGGAAGCACAGATACGCAGTATTTT.

The genes are TRBV10-3 and TRBJ2-7; D may be TRBD1 or TRBD2 (5 bases each). This CDR3 contains 14 residues. The germline V and J ends were trimmed by 9 bases and 0 bases, with 15 bases remaining between them. Germline lookup yields CDR1 ENHRY and CDR2 SYGVKD. The CDR3 spells CAIRGDGPSYEQYF. The CDR3 DNA is TGTGCCATAAGAGGGGACGGACCCTCCTACGAGCAGTACTTC.

The rearrangement links TRBV6-1 to TRBJ1-4; D is undetermined. There are 17 residues in the CDR3. V was clipped by 2 bases and J by 7 bases, with 20 bases between them. CDR1 MNHNS and CDR2 SASEGT come from the germline V gene. CDR3 in DNA: TGTGCCAGCAGTGAACCGCGGGTAGCAGGCTCGGGTGAAAAACTGTTTTTT. It is translated as CASSEPRVAGSGEKLFF.

The chain has TRBV9 and TRBJ1-1; D is unclear. The CDR3 totals 17 residues. Germline V gives CDR1 SGDLS, CDR2 YYNGEE. Trimming cost V 0 bases and J 2 bases, with 17 bases left between them. The CDR3 region is CASSVEVRRAENTEAFF. As DNA, the CDR3 is TGTGCCAGCAGCGTAGAGGTCCGACGGGCTGAAAACACTGAAGCTTTCTTT.

This clone showed up just once. The chain links TRBV4-1 to TRBJ2-3; weak D call: TRBD1 (5 bases). This CDR3 contains 13 residues. V was cut by 1 base and J by 9 bases, with 11 bases left in between. Germline V gives CDR1 MGHRA, CDR2 YSYEKL. The CDR3 region has the DNA TGCGCCAGCAGCCAAGGCGAACAGGACACGCAGTATTTT. Its translation: CASSQGEQDTQYF.